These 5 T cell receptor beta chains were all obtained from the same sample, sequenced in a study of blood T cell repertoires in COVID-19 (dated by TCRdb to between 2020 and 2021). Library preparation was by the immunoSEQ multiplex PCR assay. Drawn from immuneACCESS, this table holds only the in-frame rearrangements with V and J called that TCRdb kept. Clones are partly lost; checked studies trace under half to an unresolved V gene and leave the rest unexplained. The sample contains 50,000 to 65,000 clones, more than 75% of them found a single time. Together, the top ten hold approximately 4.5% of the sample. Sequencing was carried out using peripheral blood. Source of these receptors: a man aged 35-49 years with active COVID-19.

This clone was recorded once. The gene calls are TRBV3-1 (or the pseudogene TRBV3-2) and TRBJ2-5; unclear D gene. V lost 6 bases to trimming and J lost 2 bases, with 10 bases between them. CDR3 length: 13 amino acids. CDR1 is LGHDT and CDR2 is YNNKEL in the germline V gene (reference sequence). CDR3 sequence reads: CASSRLGQETQYF. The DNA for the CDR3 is TGTGCCAGCAGTCGACTTGGGCAAGAGACCCAGTACTTC.

CDR3 region: CASSVLRVETQYF. The CDR3 DNA sequence: TGTGCCAGCAGCGTACTAAGAGTAGAGACCCAGTACTTC. J is TRBJ2-5 and V is TRBV5-8; D remains ambiguous. This CDR3 region has 13 residues. The V end lost 4 bases, the J end lost 4 bases, and 11 bases lay between the germline ends. In germline, CDR1 is SGHTS, CDR2 YDEGEE.

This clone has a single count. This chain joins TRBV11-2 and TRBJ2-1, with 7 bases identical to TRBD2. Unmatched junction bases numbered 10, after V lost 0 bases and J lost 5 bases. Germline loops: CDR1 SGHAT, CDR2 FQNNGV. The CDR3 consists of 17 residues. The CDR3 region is CASSLDLAGDVNNEQFF. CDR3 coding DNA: TGTGCCAGCAGCTTAGATCTGGCGGGAGACGTAAACAATGAGCAGTTCTTC.

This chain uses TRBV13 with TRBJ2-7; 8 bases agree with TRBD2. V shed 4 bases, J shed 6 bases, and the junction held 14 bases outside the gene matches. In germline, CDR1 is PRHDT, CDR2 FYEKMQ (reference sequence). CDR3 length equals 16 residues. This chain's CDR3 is CASSYNPGLGTSEQYF. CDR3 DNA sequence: TGTGCCAGCAGCTACAATCCGGGACTAGGTACATCCGAGCAGTACTTC.

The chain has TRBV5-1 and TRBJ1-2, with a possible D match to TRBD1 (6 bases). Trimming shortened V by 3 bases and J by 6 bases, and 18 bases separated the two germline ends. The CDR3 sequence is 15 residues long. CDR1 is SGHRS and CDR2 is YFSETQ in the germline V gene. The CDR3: CASSWGTQQNNGYTF. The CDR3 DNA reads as TGCGCCAGCAGCTGGGGGACACAACAGAATAATGGCTACACCTTC. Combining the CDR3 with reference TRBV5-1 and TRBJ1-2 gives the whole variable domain KAGVTQTPRYLIKTRGQQVTLSCSPISGHRSVSWYQQTPGQGLQFLFEYFSETQRNKGNFPGRFSGRQFSNSRSEMNVSTLELGDSALYLCASSWGTQQNNGYTFGSGTRLTVV.